A selection of T cell receptor beta chains follows, all from one sample in a study of cytomegalovirus exposure and HLA in healthy donors. Clones were read by immunoSEQ multiplex PCR, and TCRdb kept only the in-frame ones, dropping some. The data show approximately 74,000 clones, approximately 71% seen once. The sequencing sample was made of PBMCs. The receptors were gathered from a woman aged 40 to 55 in good health and CMV-seronegative. Both conserved end residues are part of each CDR3. A D gene is named only where the DNA matches it firmly. Part of the rows lack a size; the others show once, few, many or a class for expanded clones.

>NA|NA|TRBV6-5|14|TRBJ1-3
TGTGCCAGCAGTTACTCTGGGGAGCGAACCACCATATATTTT
CASSYSGERTTIYF
>NA|NA|TRBV18|13|TRBJ1-1
TGTGCCAGCCGACAGGATCAGAACACTGAAGCTTTCTTT
CASRQDQNTEAFF
>NA|NA|TRBV2|13|TRBJ1-2
TGTGCCAGCAGTGAAATCCAGGGAGGAGGCTACACCTTC
CASSEIQGGGYTF
>NA|NA|TRBV10-1|17|TRBJ1-5
TGCGCCAGCAGTGAGCATCGGTATACAGGGAAGGCTCAGCCCCAGCATTTT
CASSEHRYTGKAQPQHF
>NA|TRBD1|TRBV19|13|TRBJ2-1
TGTGCCAGTAGTATTACAGGGGTAAGTGAGCAGTTCTTC
CASSITGVSEQFF
>NA|NA|TRBV6-1|13|TRBJ1-1
TGTGCCAGCAGACCAGGGGAAAACACTGAAGCTTTCTTT
CASRPGENTEAFF
>NA|NA|TRBV28|18|TRBJ2-6
TGTGCCAGCAGTTTTAGGGGAAACGTCTACTCTGGGGCCAACGTCCTGACTTTC
CASSFRGNVYSGANVLTF
>NA|NA|TRBV7-9|15|TRBJ2-2
TGTGCCAGCAGCTTACTGCAGGGTACGTCCGGGGAGCTGTTTTTT
CASSLLQGTSGELFF
>NA|NA|TRBV5-1|14|TRBJ1-2
TGCGCCAGCAGCTTGGAACAGCAAATCTATGGCTACACCTTC
CASSLEQQIYGYTF
>few|TRBD1|TRBV7-2|15|TRBJ2-1
TGTGCCAGCAGCTTTTGGACAGGGGCCTACAATGAGCAGTTCTTC
CASSFWTGAYNEQFF
>few|TRBD1|TRBV27|14|TRBJ2-7
TGTGCCAGCAGCCCGGGGACAGGGCCCTACGAGCAGTACTTC
CASSPGTGPYEQYF
>NA|NA|TRBV18|14|TRBJ1-5
TGTGCCAGCTCACCCCAGGGAAGCAATCAGCCCCAGCATTTT
CASSPQGSNQPQHF
>NA|NA|TRBV5-1|14|TRBJ2-5
TGCGCCAGCAGCCATGAGAGAGGGCAAGAGACCCAGTACTTC
CASSHERGQETQYF
>NA|TRBD1|TRBV5-4|14|TRBJ2-7
TGTGCCAGCAGCTTGGGCAGGGGGTCCTACGAGCAGTACTTC
CASSLGRGSYEQYF
>NA|NA|TRBV29-1|14|TRBJ1-1
TGCAGCGTTGAAGTGGATGCGGGCTCCACTGAAGCTTTCTTT
CSVEVDAGSTEAFF
>NA|TRBD1|TRBV7-2|16|TRBJ2-1
TGTGCCAGCACCACCCCCCGGGGACAGGGGTACAATGAGCAGTTCTTC
CASTTPRGQGYNEQFF
>NA|NA|TRBV5-1|16|TRBJ2-2
TGCGCCAGCAGCTTGCCTGGACTGCTCAACACCGGGGAGCTGTTTTTT
CASSLPGLLNTGELFF
>few|NA|TRBV10-3|14|TRBJ2-7
TGTGCCATCAGGGTGTCCCTCCTATTATACGAGCAGTACTTC
CAIRVSLLLYEQYF
>NA|TRBD2|TRBV15|20|TRBJ2-2
TGTGCCACCAGCAGAGAAGTAGCGGGAGGGCCCGTAGTAGTCACCGGGGAGCTGTTTTTT
CATSREVAGGPVVVTGELFF
>few|TRBD1|TRBV5-1|14|TRBJ1-2
TGCGCCAGCAGCTCGGGACAGGGAAACTATGGCTACACCTTC
CASSSGQGNYGYTF
>few|TRBD1|TRBV27|14|TRBJ2-7
TGTGCCAGCAGATCCGGGACAGGGTTCCACGAGCAGTACTTC
CASRSGTGFHEQYF
>once|TRBD1|TRBV6-5|14|TRBJ2-7
TGTGCCAGCAGCCCGGACAGGGGAGGCTACGAGCAGTACTTC
CASSPDRGGYEQYF
>NA|NA|TRBV29-1|11|TRBJ2-7
TGCAGCGTCCCGGCTGGGCGCGAGCAGTACTTC
CSVPAGREQYF
>once|TRBD2|TRBV9|17|TRBJ2-1
TGTGCCAGCAGCGGATTAGCGGGGGGGTCCTCCTACAATGAGCAGTTCTTC
CASSGLAGGSSYNEQFF
>NA|TRBD2|TRBV5-1|15|TRBJ2-5
TGCGCCAGCAGCTTGTTAGCGGGGTCACAAGAGACCCAGTACTTC
CASSLLAGSQETQYF
>NA|TRBD1|TRBV4-3|15|TRBJ1-2
TGCGCCAGCAGCCAACAATATGGGACAGGGGGCCCGGGGACCTTC
CASSQQYGTGGPGTF
>NA|NA|TRBV2|14|TRBJ2-7
TGTGCCAGCATGGGGCGTTGGGGGCAATACGAGCAGTACTTC
CASMGRWGQYEQYF
>once|NA|TRBV5-1|16|TRBJ1-1
TGCGCCAGCAGCTTCAACAGCCAGTTCATGAACACTGAAGCTTTCTTT
CASSFNSQFMNTEAFF
>NA|NA|TRBV29-1|11|TRBJ1-1
TGCAGCGTTGAAAGGGTAGGGGGAGCTTTCTTT
CSVERVGGAFF
>NA|TRBD1|TRBV5-1|17|TRBJ1-2
TGCGCCAGCAGCCCGGGGACAGGCTCCGAAGCTAACTATGGCTACACCTTC
CASSPGTGSEANYGYTF
>NA|TRBD2|TRBV29-1|12|TRBJ2-7
TGCAGCGTCAGCGGGACCGTCCAGGAGCAGTACTTC
CSVSGTVQEQYF
>NA|NA|TRBV28|13|TRBJ2-2
TGTGCCAGCCTAAAGCACGGCACCGGGGAGCTGTTTTTT
CASLKHGTGELFF
>NA|TRBD1|TRBV29-1|14|TRBJ1-4
TGCAGCGCCCTGGGGACAGTCTCCCATGAAAAACTGTTTTTT
CSALGTVSHEKLFF
>NA|NA|TRBV6-1|16|TRBJ2-2
TGTGCCAGCAGTGAAGCCTTCAGATTACCCACCGGGGAGCTGTTTTTT
CASSEAFRLPTGELFF
>NA|TRBD1|TRBV9|15|TRBJ1-1
TGTGCCAGCAGCAGGTTCGGACAGGGGAACACTGAAGCTTTCTTT
CASSRFGQGNTEAFF
>few|NA|TRBV2|16|TRBJ2-1
TGTGCCAGCAGTCAGAGGCTACCAATAACAAACAATGAGCAGTTCTTC
CASSQRLPITNNEQFF
>NA|NA|TRBV7-9|14|TRBJ1-1
TGTGCCAGCAGCCCCCAGGGGCGTACAGGGGAAGCTTTCTTT
CASSPQGRTGEAFF
>NA|NA|TRBV7-9|14|TRBJ1-2
TGTGCCAGCAGCTTAACAGGGTATAACTATGGCTACACCTTC
CASSLTGYNYGYTF
>few|TRBD2|TRBV11-2|16|TRBJ2-2
TGTGCCAGCAGCCGTCCTGGGGGGGTAAACACCGGGGAGCTGTTTTTT
CASSRPGGVNTGELFF
>NA|TRBD1|TRBV6-1|14|TRBJ1-1
TGTGCCAGCAGTGAACAGGGGGGGAACACTGAAGCTTTCTTT
CASSEQGGNTEAFF
>NA|NA|TRBV4-3|15|TRBJ1-2
TGCGCCAGCAGCCAAGCGCTAGGATCTAACTATGGCTACACCTTC
CASSQALGSNYGYTF
>NA|TRBD2|TRBV2|16|TRBJ2-1
TGTGCCAGCAGTATTCCCGGGACTAGCGTCTACAATGAGCAGTTCTTC
CASSIPGTSVYNEQFF
>few|TRBD2|TRBV14|14|TRBJ2-7
TGTGCCAGCAGCCTACGGACTAGCAGACACGAGCAGTACTTC
CASSLRTSRHEQYF
>NA|NA|TRBV5-5|15|TRBJ2-5
TGTGCCAGCAGCTTGTCAACGGGGTCCAGAGAGACCCAGTACTTC
CASSLSTGSRETQYF
>NA|NA|TRBV28|14|TRBJ2-5
TGTGCCAGCAGCCCGATACTGCAAGGGACACGGCAGTACTTC
CASSPILQGTRQYF
>few|TRBD2|TRBV6-5|13|TRBJ2-5
TGTGCCAGCAGTTACGGGAGGGAGGAGACCCAGTACTTC
CASSYGREETQYF
>medium-sized|TRBD1|TRBV6-1|15|TRBJ2-5
TGTGCCAGCAGTGGGAAGACAGGGGGCGCGGAGACCCAGTACTTC
CASSGKTGGAETQYF
>NA|NA|TRBV19|13|TRBJ2-2
TGTGCCAGTAGGAATACAGGGACCGGGGAGCTGTTTTTT
CASRNTGTGELFF
>NA|TRBD1|TRBV4-1|17|TRBJ1-6
TGCGCCAGCAGCCAATCGAATTTTGGGACAGGGGGTTCACCCCTCCACTTT
CASSQSNFGTGGSPLHF
>NA|NA|TRBV18|12|TRBJ2-7
TGTGCCAGCTCATCCGGCGGGGACGAGCAGTACTTC
CASSSGGDEQYF